The 26 T cell receptor beta chains given below trace back to one sample, sequenced in a study of CD8 T cells in ankylosing spondylitis. One entry per CDR3 protein, called by TCRdb with MiXCR from the 5' RACE reads. The sample includes around 330,000 distinct CDR3 sequences, 11% of them seen just once. The sequenced sample consisted of blood, either unsorted or a sorted T cell fraction (not recorded which). The receptor source for this set is a female donor with ankylosing spondylitis or in good health (not recorded which).

This chain uses TRBV5-6 with TRBJ2-5, with D maybe TRBD1 (6 bases). Per the germline V gene, CDR1 is SGHDT and CDR2 is YYEEEE. V was clipped by 3 bases and J by 2 bases, with 11 bases between them. This CDR3 has 14 residues. The CDR3 here is CASSSRDTQETQYF. The CDR3, as DNA: TGTGCCAGCAGCTCCCGGGACACTCAAGAGACCCAGTACTTC. The variable domain in full, with the rest retrieved from reference TRBV5-6 and TRBJ2-5, is DAGVTQSPTHLIKTRGQQVTLRCSPKSGHDTVSWYQQALGQGPQFIFQYYEEEERQRGNFPDRFSGHQFPNYSSELNVNALLLGDSALYLCASSSRDTQETQYFGPGTRLLVL.

The chain couples TRBV7-9 to TRBJ2-7; 8 bases map to TRBD1. Germline V gene sequence: CDR1 SEHNR, CDR2 FQNEAQ (reference sequence). This CDR3 contains 15 residues. Losses at the gene ends were 5 bases for V and 5 bases for J; bases not matched to a gene: 11. Here the CDR3 reads CASSAIGQGFDEQYF. The CDR3 nucleotides read TGTGCCAGCAGCGCTATAGGACAGGGATTCGACGAGCAGTACTTC.

The chain is built from TRBV29-1 and TRBJ2-7; D not certain. Deletions cut 4 bases from V and 2 bases from J, with 30 bases between. Germline CDR1 SQVTM, CDR2 ANQGSEA. The CDR3 spans 19 residues. The CDR3 loop is CSVGGSGPSATKGPYEQYF. CDR3 bases: TGCAGCGTTGGCGGTAGTGGGCCTTCTGCTACTAAAGGACCCTACGAGCAGTACTTC.

This clonotype was seen at least ten times. The CDR3 does not end in the conserved phenylalanine or tryptophan, so this is likely a read error. The DNA is left out, because the CDR3 cannot be placed on it with certainty; the CDR3 is given as TCRdb lists it. The chain uses TRBV5-1 and TRBJ2-3; the table's D call of TRBD2 was not tested on the DNA. Ends included, the CDR3 has 10 residues. Germline V CDR1 and CDR2: SGHRS, YFSETQ. The CDR3 protein is CASSLRLAEV.

This clonotype was seen a few times. J is TRBJ2-7 and V is TRBV5-4; unclear D gene. V dropped 4 bases and J dropped 2 bases, with 10 bases sitting between them. Germline CDR1 is SGHNT and CDR2 is YYREEE (reference sequence). There are 13 residues in the CDR3. The CDR3 DNA reads TGTGCCAGCAGCCGGGTGGGAACCTACGAGCAGTACTTC. Translated: CASSRVGTYEQYF.

The rearrangement joins TRBV27 to TRBJ2-7; 10 bases match TRBD2. CDR1 is MNHEY and CDR2 is SMNVEV in the germline V gene (reference sequence). With 1 base clipped from V and 2 bases from J, the junction kept 2 bases outside the gene matches. The CDR3 covers 15 residues. This CDR3 reads CASSLFTSGTYEQYF. The CDR3 DNA follows: TGTGCCAGCAGTTTATTCACTAGCGGGACCTACGAGCAGTACTTC.

The chain joins TRBV9 to TRBJ2-1; D is perhaps TRBD1 (7 bases). Per germline, CDR1 SGDLS and CDR2 YYNGEE. V was clipped by 2 bases and J by 4 bases, with 16 bases between them. This CDR3 is 16 amino acids long. The CDR3 nucleotides read TGTGCCAGCAGCGTGGGCGGGGCGGGACAGTACAATGAGCAGTTCTTC. This gives the protein CASSVGGAGQYNEQFF.

The rearrangement joins TRBV5-1 to TRBJ1-2; no firm D call. The CDR3 totals 14 residues. Germline V gives CDR1 SGHRS, CDR2 YFSETQ. V shed 2 bases and J shed 0 bases, with 8 bases lying between them. The CDR3 sequence: CASSFSVTNYGYTF. CDR3 bases: TGCGCCAGCAGCTTCTCCGTTACTAACTATGGCTACACCTTC.

This clonotype was counted a few times. The V call is TRBV19, the J call TRBJ1-5; TRBD1 aligns across 8 bases. Germline CDR1 and CDR2: LNHDA and SQIVND (reference sequence). The CDR3 spans 16 residues. The J segment lost 2 bases and the V segment lost 3 bases, leaving 6 bases of the junction unmatched. The CDR3 DNA is TGTGCCAGTAGTATCCCTGACAGGGGAGGCAATCAGCCCCAGCATTTT. It encodes CASSIPDRGGNQPQHF.

This sequence joins TRBV2 and TRBJ2-2; 10 positions match TRBD2. The CDR3 consists of 14 residues. The trim removed 9 bases at V and 8 bases at J, leaving 9 bases unmatched. The V gene's germline CDR1 is SNHLY and CDR2 FYNNEI. The DNA of the CDR3 is TGTGCCAGTAAGGATGGACTAGCGGTGGGGGAGCTGTTTTTT. This codes for CASKDGLAVGELFF.

This clonotype has just a few counts. This chain joins TRBV12-3 or TRBV12-4 and TRBJ2-1; the D is unclear. The V and J ends lost 7 bases and 10 bases respectively, with 14 bases between them. CDR3 length: 12 amino acids. The CDR3: CASNQLGFEQFF. The CDR3 bases are TGTGCCAGCAACCAACTGGGGTTCGAGCAGTTCTTC.

The chain joins TRBV7-9 to TRBJ2-1, with D maybe TRBD2 (5 bases). The germline CDR1 and CDR2 sequences are SEHNR and FQNEAQ (reference sequence). V was cut by 4 bases and J by 2 bases, with 12 bases left in between. The CDR3 sequence is 15 residues long. The CDR3 region is CASSSDSRAYNEQFF. The CDR3 DNA follows: TGTGCCAGCAGCTCTGACTCGAGGGCCTACAATGAGCAGTTCTTC.

This clonotype has ten or more counts. The chain combines TRBV12-3 or TRBV12-4 with TRBJ1-3; weak D call: TRBD1 (5 bases). V was clipped by 6 bases and J by 1 base, with 10 bases between them. The CDR3 sequence is 14 residues long. The CDR3 is CASSLWGSGNTIYF. The CDR3 nucleotides are TGTGCCAGCAGCCTCTGGGGGTCTGGAAACACCATATATTTT.

This clonotype was counted many times. This chain links TRBV7-2 with TRBJ1-1; 7 positions match TRBD1. J gave up 5 bases and V 4 bases, and 10 bases lay outside the gene matches. The germline CDR1 and CDR2 sequences are SGHTA and FQGNSA. CDR3 length: 15 residues. The CDR3 here is CASSSLQGRGTEAFF. In nucleotides, the CDR3 is TGTGCCAGCAGCTCGTTACAGGGGCGCGGGACTGAAGCTTTCTTT.

Details on this clonotype: A read error may produce the germline difference seen at one junction end. The gene calls are TRBV20-1 and TRBJ2-3, with 10 bases aligning to TRBD1. Germline CDR1 DFQATT, CDR2 SNEGSKA (reference sequence). The CDR3 is 17 residues long. The CDR3 reads CCARRYLTGGATDTQYF. The CDR3 DNA reads as TGCTGTGCTAGACGTTACTTGACAGGGGGCGCGACAGATACGCAGTATTTT.

The CDR3 nucleotides are TGTGCCACCAGCAGCCCGGGAGTGACAGATACGCAGTATTTT. Its protein product is CATSSPGVTDTQYF. This chain uses TRBV15 with TRBJ2-3; weak D call: TRBD2 (6 bases). Trimming cost V 3 bases and J 3 bases, with 10 bases left between them. CDR3 length: 14 amino acids. Germline V gene lookup returns CDR1 LNHNV and CDR2 YYDKDF (reference sequence). Full variable domain (outside the CDR3, taken from reference TRBV15 and TRBJ2-3): DAMVIQNPRYQVTQFGKPVTLSCSQTLNHNVMYWYQQKSSQAPKLLFHYYDKDFNNEADTPDNFQSRRPNTSFCFLDIRSPGLGDTAMYLCATSSPGVTDTQYFGPGTRLTVL.

This clonotype was found many times. The V and J genes are TRBV11-2 and TRBJ2-1; D may be TRBD2 (5 bases). Trimming stripped 1 base from V and 5 bases from J, with 6 bases between. CDR1 is SGHAT and CDR2 is FQNNGV in the germline V gene. CDR3 length equals 13 residues. The CDR3, as DNA: TGTGCCAGCAGCTTAGGGGGAGACAATGAGCAGTTCTTC. As protein: CASSLGGDNEQFF. The whole variable domain, filled in from reference TRBV11-2 and TRBJ2-1, reads EAGVAQSPRYKIIEKRQSVAFWCNPISGHATLYWYQQILGQGPKLLIQFQNNGVVDDSQLPKDRFSAERLKGVDSTLKIQPAKLEDSAVYLCASSLGGDNEQFFGPGTRLTVL.

This clonotype was found many times. V gene TRBV15 combines with J gene TRBJ2-1; D call uncertain. The germline V gene encodes CDR1 LNHNV and CDR2 YYDKDF (reference sequence). Trimming pared 0 bases from V and 6 bases from J, leaving 18 bases between. This CDR3 has 17 amino acids. CDR3 protein: CATSREGSGRSVNEQFF. The CDR3, as DNA: TGTGCCACCAGCAGAGAAGGATCGGGCAGGTCGGTCAATGAGCAGTTCTTC.

This clonotype was observed many times. The V gene is TRBV25-1, the J gene TRBJ2-7, with TRBD1 as a possible D gene (6 bases). V was clipped by 3 bases and J by 2 bases, with 14 bases between them. Germline V gene lookup returns CDR1 MGHDK and CDR2 SYGVNS. The CDR3 totals 15 residues. The CDR3 DNA follows: TGTGCCAGCAGTGAGAACCGGGACAAAGCCTACGAGCAGTACTTC. Translated, it gives CASSENRDKAYEQYF.

Only one count was recorded for this clonotype. Its ends do not fully match the called genes, so a read error is possible. V is TRBV12-3 or TRBV12-4 and J is TRBJ2-7; 12 nucleotides align to TRBD1. The CDR3 runs 18 residues. In DNA, the CDR3 is TGTGCCTGCAGTTTAAACTCGGGACAGGGGGCGATATTTTACGAGCAGTACTTC. Translated: CACSLNSGQGAIFYEQYF.

This clonotype came up many times. The chain employs TRBV12-3 or TRBV12-4 and TRBJ1-1; 9 bases map to TRBD1. The CDR3 sequence is 15 residues long. V was pared by 5 bases and J by 4 bases, with 8 bases of the junction left unmatched. CDR3: CASSPTGQGSTEAFF. In DNA form, the CDR3 reads TGTGCCAGCAGTCCCACAGGACAGGGGAGCACTGAAGCTTTCTTT.

This clonotype showed up many times. The chain uses TRBV5-1 and TRBJ2-2; the D is unclear. The V and J ends lost 5 bases and 4 bases respectively, with 15 bases between them. The germline CDR1 and CDR2 sequences are SGHRS and YFSETQ. The CDR3 has 15 residues. The CDR3 loop reads CASSFSMPGTGELFF. The CDR3 DNA is TGCGCCAGCAGTTTCAGCATGCCGGGCACCGGGGAGCTGTTTTTT.

This clonotype occurred many times. The chain employs TRBV4-3 and TRBJ2-7; D is perhaps TRBD1 or TRBD2 (6 bases each). This CDR3 is 16 amino acids long. V lost 4 bases to trimming and J lost 2 bases, with 18 bases between them. The germline CDR1 and CDR2 sequences are LGHNA and YSLEER. The CDR3 reads CASSPDEGGTPYEQYF. In DNA, the CDR3 is TGCGCCAGCAGCCCCGACGAGGGGGGTACTCCCTACGAGCAGTACTTC.

The chain is built from TRBV18 and TRBJ2-6, with TRBD1 matching over 7 bases. The CDR3 has 17 residues. Losses at the gene ends were 3 bases for V and 2 bases for J; bases not matched to a gene: 7. Germline V gene lookup returns CDR1 KGHSH and CDR2 LQKENI. DNA for the CDR3: TGTGCCAGCTCACCGACAGACAGGGCTGCTGGGGCCAACGTCCTGACTTTC. This sequence encodes CASSPTDRAAGANVLTF.

This chain connects TRBV6-6 to TRBJ2-5; D could derive from TRBD1 or TRBD2 (5 bases each). Trimming pared 5 bases from V and 5 bases from J, leaving 12 bases between. The CDR3 has 13 amino acids. Germline assignment: CDR1 MNHNY and CDR2 SVGAGI (reference sequence). The CDR3 is CASSRDPRETQYF. The CDR3 nucleotides are TGTGCCAGCAGTAGGGACCCGAGGGAGACCCAGTACTTC.

This clonotype was recorded many times. The chain carries TRBV10-3 and TRBJ2-1; D unresolved. The CDR3 consists of 14 residues. The ends were cut back, 11 bases at V and 9 bases at J, with 23 bases in the middle. In germline, CDR1 is ENHRY, CDR2 SYGVKD. CDR3 DNA sequence: TGTGCCTATCAGGCCCAAGGCGGTCAAGGTGAGCAGTTCTTC. Amino acid sequence: CAYQAQGGQGEQFF.